The 26 T cell receptor beta chains presented below share a single source sample, sequenced in a study of spatial heterogeneity in lung cancer. Time point: blood at routine non-recurrence follow-up after resection. Unsorted whole RNA from tumor, nontumor lung or frozen PBMC underwent sequencing. Via MiXCR, TCRdb re-called the 5' RACE reads, giving one row per CDR3 protein. The sample consists of 51,000 or so distinct CDR3 sequences, 6.5% to 7.5% of them appearing once. The material sequenced was PBMCs, taken at follow-up. Receptor source: a female donor with early-stage non-small cell lung cancer.

Here the CDR3 DNA reads TGTGCCAGCAGCCCTACTAGCGGGGGGAAGCAAGAGACCCAGTACTTC. This sequence encodes CASSPTSGGKQETQYF. This rearrangement joins TRBV5-6 to TRBJ2-5; 12 positions agree with TRBD2. Per germline, CDR1 SGHDT and CDR2 YYEEEE. CDR3 length: 16 residues. The J segment lost 2 bases and the V segment lost 4 bases, leaving 6 bases of the junction unmatched.

The chain links TRBV2 to TRBJ2-5; TRBD2 is a possible D gene (6 bases). Germline V gives CDR1 SNHLY, CDR2 FYNNEI. The CDR3 sequence is 14 residues long. V was pared by 11 bases and J by 4 bases, with 20 bases between. CDR3 residues: CAVTSGTGRETQYF. CDR3 in DNA: TGTGCCGTCACCTCGGGGACCGGGAGAGAGACCCAGTACTTC. Using reference TRBV2 and TRBJ2-5 for the parts outside the CDR3, the full variable domain is EPEVTQTPSHQVTQMGQEVILRCVPISNHLYFYWYRQILGQKVEFLVSFYNNEISEKSEIFDDQFSVERPDGSNFTLKIRSTKLEDSAMYFCAVTSGTGRETQYFGPGTRLLVL.

The genes are TRBV20-1 and TRBJ1-1; unclear D gene. V was clipped by 1 base and J by 0 bases, with 12 bases between them. Germline V gives CDR1 DFQATT, CDR2 SNEGSKA (reference sequence). CDR3 size: 15 residues. The CDR3 sequence: CSARVYSTMNTEAFF. The DNA of the CDR3 is TGCAGTGCTAGAGTATACAGCACGATGAACACTGAAGCTTTCTTT.

This sequence joins TRBV7-3 and TRBJ2-1; tentatively, D is TRBD1 (6 bases). The CDR3 is 16 amino acids. Germline values: CDR1 SGHTA, CDR2 FQGTGA. Between the trimmed V and J ends, which lost 5 bases and 10 bases, there was a span of 24 bases. The CDR3 loop reads CASSPRPGTTSSEQFF. As DNA, the CDR3 is TGTGCCAGCAGCCCCCGACCCGGGACAACTTCCTCGGAGCAGTTCTTC.

The sample holds many counts of this clonotype. The J gene is TRBJ2-5, the V gene TRBV4-3; no reliable D call. Germline V gene sequence: CDR1 LGHNA, CDR2 YSLEER. The ends were cut back, 2 bases at V and 1 base at J, with 8 bases in the middle. CDR3 length: 14 amino acids. CDR3 residues: CASSQNGAQETQYF. The CDR3 DNA sequence: TGCGCCAGCAGCCAAAACGGAGCCCAAGAGACCCAGTACTTC.

J is TRBJ2-7 and V is TRBV20-1; D ambiguous. Trimming took off 6 bases at V and 1 base at J, with 13 bases between the two ends. CDR1 and CDR2 from the germline V gene are DFQATT and SNEGSKA (reference sequence). The CDR3 has 13 residues. CDR3 coding DNA: TGCAGTGCCGCAAAGACGGGTTCCTACGAGCAGTACTTC. It encodes CSAAKTGSYEQYF.

At least ten counts were recorded for this clonotype. The gene calls are TRBV10-3 and TRBJ2-1; D uncertain. This CDR3 contains 13 residues. Germline loops: CDR1 ENHRY, CDR2 SYGVKD. Trimming removed 4 bases from V and 4 bases from J, with 8 bases in between. The DNA for the CDR3 is TGTGCCATCAGTGTGGCCCCTTACAATGAGCAGTTCTTC. Its protein is CAISVAPYNEQFF.

V usage is TRBV10-3 and J usage is TRBJ2-7; TRBD1 matches 10 bases. V was pared by 4 bases and J by 2 bases, with 2 bases of the junction left unmatched. This CDR3 is built from 14 residues. The germline V gene encodes CDR1 ENHRY and CDR2 SYGVKD. This CDR3 is CAISAGQGTYEQYF. The DNA of the CDR3 is TGTGCCATCAGTGCGGGACAGGGGACCTACGAGCAGTACTTC.

This clonotype was seen repeatedly, ten times or more. J is TRBJ2-1 and V is TRBV5-1, with D possibly TRBD2 on 6 matching bases. The CDR3 runs to 14 residues. Trimming removed 2 bases from V and 6 bases from J, with 12 bases in between. CDR1 SGHRS and CDR2 YFSETQ come from the germline V gene. CDR3 in DNA: TGCGCCAGCAGCTTCGGGACCGGGGGCAATGAGCAGTTCTTC. Translation: CASSFGTGGNEQFF.

This clonotype was counted many times. In nucleotides, the CDR3 is TGTGCCAGCAGCTTAATGTCCGGGACTCCCCTCAATGAGCAGTTCTTC. It translates to CASSLMSGTPLNEQFF. The V call is TRBV7-3, the J call TRBJ2-1, with a weak D call TRBD2 (6 bases). This CDR3 region has 16 residues. In germline, CDR1 is SGHTA, CDR2 FQGTGA. V was clipped by 1 base and J by 6 bases, with 16 bases between them.

In its sample, this clonotype ranks as medium-sized. This chain links TRBV9 with TRBJ2-2, with unresolved D. The V and J ends lost 3 bases and 6 bases respectively, with 6 bases between them. The CDR3 is 12 residues long. The V gene's germline CDR1 is SGDLS and CDR2 YYNGEE. CDR3 region: CASSAYPGELFF. As DNA, the CDR3 is TGTGCCAGCAGCGCCTACCCCGGGGAGCTGTTTTTT.

The chain employs TRBV29-1 and TRBJ1-1; D unclear. Per germline, CDR1 SQVTM and CDR2 ANQGSEA. V was pared by 4 bases and J by 4 bases, with 7 bases between. This CDR3 spans 11 amino acids. CDR3 nucleotide sequence: TGCAGCGTTGGCCGGGGCACTGAAGCTTTCTTT. Amino acid sequence: CSVGRGTEAFF.

Worth noting for this clonotype: A single base separates this from a much larger clone, so it may be a read error. Since no conserved phenylalanine or tryptophan closes the CDR3, a read error is the likely cause. This chain connects TRBV5-1 to TRBJ2-3; 11 bases align to TRBD2. Germline lookup yields CDR1 SGHRS and CDR2 YFSETQ. With V trimmed by 7 bases and J by 3 bases, 7 bases remained unmatched. The CDR3 extends over 15 amino acids. The CDR3 region has the DNA TGCGCCAGCGGAACTAGCGGGGGAAATACAGATACGCAGTATCTT. This translates into CASGTSGGNTDTQYL.

This clonotype showed up many times. The chain combines TRBV4-3 with TRBJ1-1; D unclear. Germline loops: CDR1 LGHNA, CDR2 YSLEER. CDR3 length: 13 residues. The ends were cut back, 0 bases at V and 8 bases at J, with 10 bases in the middle. DNA of the CDR3: TGCGCCAGCAGCCAAGATCCTGCCAGGGAAGCTTTCTTT. Translation gives CASSQDPAREAFF.

This clonotype was detected ten times or more. The V and J genes are TRBV9 and TRBJ2-1; 8 bases match TRBD2. Germline-derived CDR1 and CDR2 are SGDLS and YYNGEE. There are 16 residues in the CDR3. V shed 3 bases, J shed 4 bases, and the junction held 9 bases outside the gene matches. For the CDR3, the DNA is TGTGCCAGCAGCGCCACAACGAGCGGGGGATACAATGAGCAGTTCTTC. Residues: CASSATTSGGYNEQFF.

In its sample, this clonotype was seen many times. J is TRBJ2-1 and V is TRBV11-2; D possibly matches TRBD1 or TRBD2 (7 bases each). CDR1 and CDR2 (germline): SGHAT, FQNNGV. Trimming removed 5 bases at V and 13 bases at J, with 18 bases between. The CDR3 contains 13 residues. The CDR3 DNA follows: TGTGCCAGCAGCCCCAGGGGGGGCCTGCCACAGTTCTTC. This gives the protein CASSPRGGLPQFF. Full variable domain (missing parts from reference TRBV11-2 and TRBJ2-1): EAGVAQSPRYKIIEKRQSVAFWCNPISGHATLYWYQQILGQGPKLLIQFQNNGVVDDSQLPKDRFSAERLKGVDSTLKIQPAKLEDSAVYLCASSPRGGLPQFFGPGTRLTVL.

This clonotype showed up many times. The chain links TRBV3-1 to TRBJ2-7, with D maybe TRBD2 (5 bases). This CDR3 spans 14 amino acids. Trimming removed 4 bases at V and 3 bases at J, with 13 bases between. Germline values: CDR1 LGHDT, CDR2 YNNKEL (reference sequence). The CDR3, as DNA: TGTGCCAGCAGCCCGTGGGGAGAGGGCTACGAGCAGTACTTC. Protein sequence: CASSPWGEGYEQYF.

Many counts were recorded for this clonotype. The chain has TRBV9 and TRBJ1-3; 9 bases line up with TRBD1. The length of the CDR3 is 18 residues. After removal of 7 bases from V and 0 bases from J, the junction contained 14 bases not matched to a gene. Germline values: CDR1 SGDLS, CDR2 YYNGEE. CDR3 nucleotide sequence: TGTGCCAGCGGCTTCCCACAGGGGGCTGGTTACTCTGGAAACACCATATATTTT. Translating it yields CASGFPQGAGYSGNTIYF.

The chain recombines TRBV29-1 with TRBJ2-1, with 11 bases fitting TRBD2. This CDR3 is built from 17 residues. CDR1 and CDR2 from the germline V gene are SQVTM and ANQGSEA. V gave up 6 bases and J gave up 0 bases; unmatched junction bases: 10. This CDR3 reads CSVAITSGGFSYNEQFF. In DNA, the CDR3 is TGCAGCGTCGCCATTACTAGCGGGGGTTTCTCCTACAATGAGCAGTTCTTC.

The chain uses TRBV10-1 and TRBJ2-2, with a tentative D call TRBD1 (6 bases). V gave up 4 bases and J gave up 0 bases, with 15 bases separating them. In germline, CDR1 is WNHNN, CDR2 SYGVQD (reference sequence). This CDR3 has 17 amino acids. The CDR3 DNA reads as TGCGCCAGCAGTGGCGTCTCAGGGGACCCGAACACCGGGGAGCTGTTTTTT. This codes for CASSGVSGDPNTGELFF.

As regards this clonotype: The CDR3 ends on some other residue instead of the conserved phenylalanine or tryptophan, so this is likely a read error. This rearrangement joins TRBV5-1 to TRBJ2-5, with a tentative D call TRBD1 (5 bases). This CDR3 contains 13 residues. Trimming cost V 0 bases and J 5 bases, with 8 bases left between them. CDR1 and CDR2 from the germline V gene are SGHRS and YFSETQ. This chain's CDR3 is CASSLGQGETQYY. CDR3 nucleotides: TGCGCCAGCAGCTTGGGGCAGGGTGAGACCCAGTACTAC.

There are a few counts of this clonotype. The V and J genes are TRBV11-2 and TRBJ1-2; TRBD1 matches 7 bases. The CDR3 loop spans 15 amino acids. Germline trimming cut 0 bases from V and 5 bases from J; bases unmatched to any gene: 6. Germline loops: CDR1 SGHAT, CDR2 FQNNGV. The CDR3 region is CASSLDPGGRYGYTF. The CDR3 bases are TGTGCCAGCAGCTTAGATCCAGGGGGTCGATATGGCTACACCTTC.

The rearrangement links TRBV7-9 to TRBJ1-6; D gene unclear. Germline V gene data show CDR1 as SEHNR and CDR2 as FQNEAQ (reference sequence). The germline V and J ends were trimmed by 2 bases and 12 bases, with 5 bases remaining between them. This CDR3 comprises 11 residues. Here the CDR3 reads CASSLTEPLHF. Written as DNA, the CDR3 is TGTGCCAGCAGCTTAACAGAACCCCTCCACTTT.

This clonotype has only a few counts. The V call is TRBV6-2 or TRBV6-3, the J call TRBJ2-3, with a tentative D call TRBD2 (6 bases). The CDR3 has 16 amino acids. Per the germline V gene, CDR1 is MNHEY and CDR2 is SVGEGT. Trimming pared 2 bases from V and 5 bases from J, leaving 17 bases between. In DNA form, the CDR3 reads TGTGCCAGCAGTTACCCTAGGGACTCCCGGGGAGATACGCAGTATTTT. It yields the protein CASSYPRDSRGDTQYF.

In its sample, this clonotype was seen a few times. The chain has TRBV20-1 and TRBJ2-1; perhaps TRBD1 as D (6 bases). CDR3 length: 13 amino acids. Trimming took off 4 bases at V and 8 bases at J, with 15 bases between the two ends. CDR1 is DFQATT, CDR2 SNEGSKA, per germline (reference sequence). The CDR3 reads CSAKGGSEDEQFF. In DNA, the CDR3 is TGCAGTGCTAAAGGGGGTAGCGAGGATGAGCAGTTCTTC.

This chain links TRBV6-5 with TRBJ1-2, with unresolved D. The CDR3 is 14 amino acids. Germline V lookup: CDR1 MNHEY, CDR2 SVGAGI. V lost 5 bases, J lost 3 bases, and 13 bases lay in between. In nucleotides, the CDR3 is TGTGCCAGCAGTACCTCGCGGGGATACTATGGCTACACCTTC. Translation: CASSTSRGYYGYTF.